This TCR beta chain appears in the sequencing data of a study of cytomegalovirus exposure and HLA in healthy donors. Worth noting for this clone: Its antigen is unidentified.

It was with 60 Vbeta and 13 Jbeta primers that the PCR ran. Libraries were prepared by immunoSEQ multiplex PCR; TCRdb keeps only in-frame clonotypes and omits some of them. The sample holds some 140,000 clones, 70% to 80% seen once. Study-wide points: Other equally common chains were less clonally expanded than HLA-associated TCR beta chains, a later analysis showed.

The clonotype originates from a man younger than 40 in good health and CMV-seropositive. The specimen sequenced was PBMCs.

Here the CDR3 reads CAISGQGGRQPQHF. CDR3 coding DNA: TGTGCCATATCGGGACAGGGAGGACGTCAGCCCCAGCATTTT. J is TRBJ1-5 and V is TRBV19, with TRBD1 identical over 9 bases. CDR1 is LNHDA, CDR2 SQIVND, per germline (reference sequence). This CDR3 is built from 14 residues. Unmatched junction bases numbered 10, after V lost 10 bases and J lost 6 bases.